This note documents a single T cell receptor beta chain sequence. As handled by the study authors: Reference gene primer amplification in the assay estimated nucleated cell counts. Sequencing used immunoSEQ multiplex PCR; TCRdb keeps in-frame clones, though not all of them. V and J calls and clone size follow that table, whereas D and trimming were derived from the DNA. The sample carries 150,000 to 180,000 clones, about 90% recorded once. This specimen belongs to a study of blood T cell repertoires in COVID-19. The overall study: Researchers got acute and convalescent COVID-19 samples from the United States, Italy and Spain. The cDNA or gDNA used as material had been derived from T cells, B-cell-depleted T cells, or PBMCs.

Germline V gene data show CDR1 as KGHDR and CDR2 as SFDVKD. Trimming stripped 9 bases from V and 11 bases from J, with 10 bases between. The CDR3 runs 10 residues. The chain joins TRBV24-1 to TRBJ1-5; D may be TRBD1 (6 bases). The sequence was obtained from a man between 45 and 60 years old with acute or convalescent COVID-19. Sequenced input: peripheral blood. CDR3 bases: TGTGCCACCGGGGGACATTCCCAGCATTTT. The encoded protein is CATGGHSQHF.